This T cell receptor (beta chain) was identified during a study of tumor and adjacent non-tumor tissue in lung cancer (dated by TCRdb to the late 2010s). In the study overall: Patients with adenocarcinoma (over 11), squamous cell carcinoma (2) and small cell lung cancer (1) were included in the cohort. Among the approximately 15 patients, ages ranged from roughly 31 to 85 years, roughly 10 were men and 5 were women, and disease was TNM stage I to III. Sequencing produced 100 million to 150 million productive TCRbeta reads in total, an average of approximately 4 million reads per sample. The study compared bulk TCRbeta repertoires from lung tumor tissue and matched distant non-tumor lung tissue of approximately 14 lung cancer patients. TCRbeta CDR3 sequencing was performed on thirty paired specimens, with one tumor sample and one normal lung sample collected per patient. Points the paper makes about the study in general: With only roughly 14 patients in the cohort, the authors noted that larger samples and more detailed clinical data are needed. Tumor tissue showed significantly greater TCR diversity (inverse Simpson) than normal lung tissue (roughly 390 vs 170, P = 0.0075, Mann-Whitney U test). The sequencing platform is not named in the methods, and unique molecular identifiers are not mentioned. Peripheral blood was not sequenced, so blood TCRbeta repertoires were not examined in the lung cancer patients of the study. TCR diversity was significantly higher in younger patients, and higher tumor TCR diversity was associated with shorter overall and disease-free survival. A significantly larger cumulative share of the repertoire was made up by the top 100 clones in normal lung than in tumor tissue.

A note on this clonotype: Its target antigen remains unknown. One junction end disagrees with the germline gene, perhaps due to a read error.

RNA was extracted from bulk unsorted tissue and checked for quality with a NanoDrop ND-1000 and an Agilent 2100. All donors had newly diagnosed lung cancer, had not received prior chemotherapy, and were admitted for thoracic surgery in China between August and November 2014. Anyone who had undergone radiotherapy or chemotherapy before, or who had another cancer at the same time, was left out of the study. Surgical tissue pieces of roughly 1-2.3 cm3 were preserved in RNAlater solution and stored at -80 °C until use. Receptors were amplified or captured by multiplex PCR. Sequencing used an Illumina HiSeq 2500. TCRbeta libraries were constructed through three rounds of nested PCR with primers (Table S4) according to protocols adapted from ARM-PCR. PCR products of 200-500 bp were gel-excised and purified with the QIAquick gel extraction kit before sequencing. As for the original processing: Trimmomatic was used to clean the reads, FLASH merged the cleaned reads into complete CDR3 sequences, and MiTCR assigned the sequences to V(D)J germline segments. Clonal diversity was calculated as the inverse Simpson's index using VDJtools. In-frame sequences without a premature stop codon were defined as productive reads. Using fastp trimming at Q25 and MiXCR clonotype assembly, TCRdb reanalyzed the public sequencing data and kept in-frame beta chains. Every CDR3 protein is listed once, alongside the most common genes and DNA of its rows. TCRdb, not the authors, supplied the V and J calls. This sample comprises about 93,000 distinct CDR3 sequences, about 66% of them detected only once. Roughly 15% of the sample is held by the ten biggest clonotypes.

Sequencing input: lung tumor tissue. This TCR was sampled from a man in his 70s with non-small cell lung cancer.

At the DNA level, the sequence is TGTGCCAGGAGCTGGACCAGGACAGACCAAGAGACCCAGCACTTC. Its coded protein is CARSWTRTDQETQHF. The rearranged segments are TRBV11-2 and TRBJ2-5, with TRBD1 as a weak D call on 6 bases. From its cysteine to its phenylalanine, the CDR3 spans 15 amino acids. The retained sequence is limited to the CDR3, 45 bases, with the frame set at the first base. CDR1 SGHAT and CDR2 FQNNGV were looked up in the germline V gene.